The 14 T cell receptor beta chains reported below all come from one sample, sequenced in a study of long-term antiretroviral therapy in people with HIV. Version v3.0 of the immunoSEQ assay ran at survey level. Assay used: immunoSEQ multiplex PCR; TCRdb lists only in-frame clones, some missing. Among tens of thousands of clones listed, around 80% were seen once. The sequenced sample was unsorted PBMCs, obtained 0.1 years before starting antiretroviral therapy. Receptors were obtained from a man younger than 30 with HIV.

This clone was seen a handful of times. The chain has TRBV6-5 and TRBJ2-1; D is perhaps TRBD2 (6 bases). Trimming took off 2 bases at V and 6 bases at J, with 11 bases between the two ends. The CDR3 length is 14 residues. In germline, CDR1 is MNHEY, CDR2 SVGAGI. CDR3 sequence reads: CASSYGTPGNEQFF. CDR3 coding DNA: TGTGCCAGCAGTTACGGGACTCCGGGCAATGAGCAGTTCTTC.

The chain recombines TRBV5-8 with TRBJ2-2, with D maybe TRBD2 (7 bases). Deletions cut 1 base from V and 2 bases from J, with 15 bases between. This CDR3 has 17 residues. Germline V gene data show CDR1 as SGHTS and CDR2 as YDEGEE. This CDR3 reads CASSLLRRGPNTGELFF. The CDR3 bases are TGTGCCAGCAGCTTGTTACGGCGGGGGCCTAACACCGGGGAGCTGTTTTTT.

The V gene is TRBV4-3, the J gene TRBJ1-1, with a weak D call TRBD1 (6 bases). The CDR3 is 17 residues long. Germline V gene data show CDR1 as LGHNA and CDR2 as YSLEER. V gave up 1 base and J gave up 2 bases, with 17 bases separating them. The CDR3: CASSQVPRDTYNTEAFF. For the CDR3, the DNA is TGCGCCAGCAGCCAAGTGCCCCGGGACACCTATAACACTGAAGCTTTCTTT.

This chain links TRBV27 with TRBJ1-5; possible D gene TRBD1, 6 bases. The germline V gene has CDR1 MNHEY and CDR2 SMNVEV (reference sequence). The ends were cut back, 5 bases at V and 4 bases at J, with 12 bases in the middle. The CDR3 length is 14 residues. The CDR3 nucleotides are TGTGCCAGCAGTCCAAGGGGGGGAAATCAGCCCCAGCATTTT. It is translated as CASSPRGGNQPQHF.

The gene calls are TRBV27 and TRBJ2-2; 7 bases match TRBD2. CDR3 length equals 17 residues. Germline V CDR1 and CDR2: MNHEY, SMNVEV (reference sequence). V shed 4 bases and J 1 base; nucleotides not matched to a gene: 9. The CDR3 is CASSSRLSSGNTGELFF. In nucleotides, the CDR3 is TGTGCCAGCAGTTCACGCCTTTCTAGCGGGAACACCGGGGAGCTGTTTTTT.

The rearrangement joins TRBV6-1 to TRBJ2-5; TRBD2 might be the D (7 bases). The length of the CDR3 is 13 residues. In germline, CDR1 is MNHNS, CDR2 SASEGT. The V end lost 6 bases, the J end lost 5 bases, and 13 bases lay between the germline ends. The CDR3 nucleotides are TGTGCCAGCAGGGAGGGGGGAGGGGAGACCCAGTACTTC. Translated, it gives CASREGGGETQYF.

The chain combines TRBV4-3 with TRBJ2-1, with TRBD1 matching 10 bases. V lost 3 bases and J lost 1; bases outside the gene matches: 12. In germline, CDR1 is LGHNA, CDR2 YSLEER. The CDR3 runs 19 residues. The CDR3 region is CASSQRIRDRGSSYNEQFF. CDR3 coding DNA: TGCGCCAGCAGCCAGAGAATCCGGGACAGGGGTTCTTCCTACAATGAGCAGTTCTTC.

The V call is TRBV7-2, the J call TRBJ1-3; the D gene is possibly TRBD1 (5 bases). Germline CDR1 reads SGHTA; CDR2 reads FQGNSA. Trimming took 4 bases from V and 4 from J, leaving 11 bases between them. The CDR3 length is 14 residues. CDR3 region: CASSSTVAGNTIYF. CDR3 nucleotides: TGTGCCAGCAGCTCGACAGTTGCAGGAAACACCATATATTTT. Looking up the rest from reference TRBV7-2 and TRBJ1-3 gives the full variable domain: GAGVSQSPSNKVTEKGKDVELRCDPISGHTALYWYRQSLGQGLEFLIYFQGNSAPDKSGLPSDRFSAERTGGSVSTLTIQRTQQEDSAVYLCASSSTVAGNTIYFGEGSWLTVV.

This clone has only a few counts. The chain uses TRBV2 and TRBJ2-4, with D hard to call. Germline V gene data show CDR1 as SNHLY and CDR2 as FYNNEI. The V gene lost 7 bases and the J gene lost 3 bases, with 10 bases spanning the gap. This CDR3 spans 13 amino acids. The CDR3 nucleotides are TGTGCCAGCACGGTAGCCTTCAAAAACATTCAGTACTTC. It is translated as CASTVAFKNIQYF.

J is TRBJ2-1 and V is TRBV27, with a possible D match to TRBD1 (6 bases). The length of the CDR3 is 17 residues. V lost 2 bases and J 7 bases, leaving 21 bases between the germline ends. Germline CDR1 MNHEY, CDR2 SMNVEV (reference sequence). CDR3 DNA sequence: TGTGCCAGCAGTTTAAATGCCAGGGGATACACTGGGAATGAGCAGTTCTTC. This encodes CASSLNARGYTGNEQFF.

The V call is TRBV30, the J call TRBJ2-3, with a tentative D call TRBD2 (6 bases). This CDR3 region has 13 residues. The V gene's germline CDR1 is GTSNPN and CDR2 SVGIG (reference sequence). Trimming stripped 2 bases from V and 5 bases from J, with 11 bases between. DNA of the CDR3: TGTGCCTGGAGTCCCGGAGGGTTAGATACGCAGTATTTT. Protein product: CAWSPGGLDTQYF.

The chain uses TRBV4-3 and TRBJ2-6; no definite D call. CDR3 size: 17 residues. V lost 0 bases to trimming and J lost 4 bases, with 13 bases between them. The V gene's germline CDR1 is LGHNA and CDR2 YSLEER. This CDR3 reads CASSQDDAGSGANVLTF. CDR3 nucleotide sequence: TGCGCCAGCAGCCAAGATGACGCAGGATCCGGGGCCAACGTCCTGACTTTC.

This clone is termed medium-sized (0.01 to 0.1%). V and J are TRBV29-1 and TRBJ1-4, with 12 nucleotides matching TRBD1. CDR3 length: 13 amino acids. Per germline, CDR1 SQVTM and CDR2 ANQGSEA. The J segment lost 8 bases and the V segment lost 7 bases, leaving 5 bases of the junction unmatched. CDR3 sequence (DNA): TGCAGCGGCCGGGACAGGGGGCACGAAAAACTGTTTTTT. This sequence encodes CSGRDRGHEKLFF.

The chain is built from TRBV28 and TRBJ2-7; D is uncertain. The germline gives CDR1 MDHEN, CDR2 SYDVKM. Trimming took off 2 bases at V and 6 bases at J, with 2 bases between the two ends. This CDR3 has 10 residues. CDR3 region: CASSLTEQYF. CDR3 DNA sequence: TGTGCCAGCAGTTTAACCGAGCAGTACTTC.